A selection of T cell receptor beta chains follows, all from one sample in a study of T cell responses to AZD1222 COVID-19 vaccine. Only in-frame clones appear in the TCRdb table, and some are missing; sequencing was by immunoSEQ multiplex PCR. The sample shows around 140,000 clones, roughly 89% of them seen only once. The sample consisted of peripheral blood, taken 28 days after the second AZD1222 dose. The receptors originated from an adult who received the AZD1222 COVID-19 vaccine. Each CDR3 is given with its conserved first and last residue. D genes are given only for firm matches. Clone size is given for some rows only: seen once, a few or many times, or a class if the clone is expanded.

CDR3nt,CDR3aa,d_gene,v_gene,abundance,j_gene
TGTGCCAGCAGCTTAGGCGACAGTTCGAACACCGGGGAGCTGTTTTTT,CASSLGDSSNTGELFF,NA,TRBV11-3,NA,TRBJ2-2
TGTGCCACCAGTGATGGGAGCGGGAGCCGGTCGAGCGAGCAGTACTTC,CATSDGSGSRSSEQYF,TRBD2,TRBV24-1,NA,TRBJ2-7
TGCAGCGTTGTTAGGACACTCGGAGTGGAGACCCAGTACTTC,CSVVRTLGVETQYF,NA,TRBV29-1,NA,TRBJ2-5
TGCGCCAGCAGTGTCGGGAACACCGGGGAGCTGTTTTTT,CASSVGNTGELFF,NA,TRBV10-1,once,TRBJ2-2
TGTGCCTGGGAAGGGGTGCACACTGAAGCTTTCTTT,CAWEGVHTEAFF,NA,TRBV30,NA,TRBJ1-1
TGCAGCGTTCAGACTAGCGGGTGGTCTGATACGCAGTATTTT,CSVQTSGWSDTQYF,TRBD2,TRBV29-1,NA,TRBJ2-3
TGTGCCAGCAGCTTAGGCTTACGGGAGACCCAGTACTTC,CASSLGLRETQYF,NA,TRBV7-3,NA,TRBJ2-5
TGTGCCAGCAGCTTGGGTGGGCAGGCCTATCGCTACACCTTC,CASSLGGQAYRYTF,NA,TRBV5-4,NA,TRBJ1-2
TGTGCCAGTAGTATTTCGGGGCGAGAGACCCAGTACTTC,CASSISGRETQYF,NA,TRBV19,NA,TRBJ2-5
TGCAGTACGACCGGGAACACTGAAGCTTTCTTT,CSTTGNTEAFF,NA,TRBV20-1,NA,TRBJ1-1
TGTGCCAGCAGCCAAGATCTAGTCAGCCACTCCTATAATTCACCCCTCCACTTT,CASSQDLVSHSYNSPLHF,NA,TRBV3-1/TRBV3-2,NA,TRBJ1-6